This T cell receptor beta chain was found in a study of cytomegalovirus exposure and HLA in healthy donors. Background on the study: Around 80 million unique TCR sequences came from HLA-typed donors in an early release. Study-level results: In a later analysis, parvovirus B19, influenza, CMV and Epstein-Barr virus appeared linked to several top co-occurrence clusters. Most TCR sequences were uncommon, yet certain public TCRs appeared in many donors. 87-base-pair reads could not separate some V segments, including TRBV6-2 and TRBV6-3.

A remark on this clone: The antigen remains undetermined.

Trimming shortened V by 0 bases and J by 3 bases, and 9 bases separated the two germline ends. Germline V lookup: CDR1 SGDLS, CDR2 YYNGEE. The CDR3 is made up of 15 amino acids. It was with 60 Vbeta and 13 Jbeta primers that the PCR ran. Assay: immunoSEQ multiplex PCR; the TCRdb copy retains only in-frame clones and omits some. This table holds some 200,000 clones, about four fifths found once. The sequenced material came from PBMCs. The chain recombines TRBV9 with TRBJ1-4, with D unresolved. The clonotype originates from a female donor in good health and CMV-seronegative. CDR3 in amino acids: CASSVEWGANEKLFF. Here the CDR3 DNA reads TGTGCCAGCAGCGTAGAGTGGGGAGCTAATGAAAAACTGTTTTTT.